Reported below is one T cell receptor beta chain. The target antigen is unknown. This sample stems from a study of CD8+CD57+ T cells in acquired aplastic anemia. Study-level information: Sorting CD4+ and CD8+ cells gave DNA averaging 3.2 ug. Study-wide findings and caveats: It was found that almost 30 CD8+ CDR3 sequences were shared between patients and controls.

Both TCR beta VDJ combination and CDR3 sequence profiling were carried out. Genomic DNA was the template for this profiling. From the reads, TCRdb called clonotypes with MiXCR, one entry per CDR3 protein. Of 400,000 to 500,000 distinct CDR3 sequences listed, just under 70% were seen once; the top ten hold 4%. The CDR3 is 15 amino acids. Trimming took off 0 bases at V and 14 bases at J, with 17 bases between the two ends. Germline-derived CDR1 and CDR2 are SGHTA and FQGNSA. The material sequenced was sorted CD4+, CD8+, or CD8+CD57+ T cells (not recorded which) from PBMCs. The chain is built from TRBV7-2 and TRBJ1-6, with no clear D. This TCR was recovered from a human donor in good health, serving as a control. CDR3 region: CASSLASSSGYTLHF. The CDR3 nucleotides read TGTGCCAGCAGCTTAGCGTCCAGCAGTGGCTACACCCTCCACTTT.